A single sample gave rise to the 23 T cell receptor beta chains below, sequenced in a study of CD4 T cell repertoires in COVID-19. Only in-frame clones appear in the TCRdb table, and some are missing; sequencing was by immunoSEQ multiplex PCR. The data contain about 24,000 clones, more than 85% of them singletons. The memory T cells were sequenced right after ex vivo isolation, without culture. The material was circulating follicular helper CD4+ T cells (cTfh) from blood, obtained before the COVID-19 pandemic. The receptors stem from a human donor who had COVID-19.

In DNA form, the CDR3 reads TGTGCCAGCAGCTCGGGACTAGCGGGGCCAGGGGATACGCAGTATTTT. Translating it yields CASSSGLAGPGDTQYF. This chain links TRBV7-6 with TRBJ2-3, with 13 positions matching TRBD2. CDR1 is SGHVS and CDR2 is FNYEAQ in the germline V gene. The CDR3 is 16 amino acids. Germline trimming cut 4 bases from V and 6 bases from J; bases unmatched to any gene: 7.

The gene calls are TRBV9 and TRBJ1-1, with 9 positions matching TRBD1. Germline CDR1 SGDLS, CDR2 YYNGEE. CDR3 length: 15 amino acids. The V segment lost 2 bases and the J segment 2 bases; nucleotides outside the gene matches: 4. The CDR3 sequence is CASSVLGQGNTEAFF. The CDR3 bases are TGTGCCAGCAGCGTCCTGGGACAGGGTAACACTGAAGCTTTCTTT.

This sequence joins TRBV2 and TRBJ2-7; D possibly corresponds to TRBD2 (6 bases). The CDR3 runs 13 residues. V shed 7 bases and J shed 3 bases, with 13 bases lying between them. In germline, CDR1 is SNHLY, CDR2 FYNNEI. Here the CDR3 reads CASTNRGNYEQYF. The CDR3 nucleotides read TGTGCCAGCACCAATCGGGGGAACTACGAGCAGTACTTC.

The chain employs TRBV28 and TRBJ1-5; D might be TRBD1 (6 bases). Germline lookup yields CDR1 MDHEN and CDR2 SYDVKM. V shed 4 bases and J shed 0 bases, with 16 bases lying between them. The CDR3 runs to 17 residues. The CDR3 DNA reads as TGTGCCAGCAGTTGGGGACGGACAGTAAGTAGCAATCAGCCCCAGCATTTT. Amino acids: CASSWGRTVSSNQPQHF.

The chain employs TRBV30 and TRBJ2-7; weak D call: TRBD2 (5 bases). Germline V gene sequence: CDR1 GTSNPN, CDR2 SVGIG (reference sequence). V was pared by 2 bases and J by 7 bases, with 9 bases between. This CDR3 comprises 11 residues. CDR3 region: CAWSLTGEQYF. The CDR3 DNA reads as TGTGCCTGGAGTCTAACGGGGGAGCAGTACTTC.

This chain uses TRBV6-5 with TRBJ2-7; TRBD1 might be the D (6 bases). Looked up from germline, CDR1 is MNHEY and CDR2 is SVGAGI. With 10 bases removed from V and 3 bases from J, the gap between germline ends came to 16 bases. This CDR3 is built from 13 residues. The CDR3 region has the DNA TGTGCCACCAAAACCGGGACAAGCTACGAGCAGTACTTC. This translates into CATKTGTSYEQYF.

The rearrangement joins TRBV29-1 to TRBJ1-2; TRBD1 agrees at 7 bases. V shed 7 bases and J 4 bases; nucleotides not matched to a gene: 12. Germline loops: CDR1 SQVTM, CDR2 ANQGSEA. This CDR3 comprises 14 residues. This CDR3 reads CSALSAGGSYGYTF. The CDR3 coding sequence is TGCAGCGCCCTGTCGGCAGGGGGATCCTATGGCTACACCTTC.

The rearrangement links TRBV28 to TRBJ1-2; weak D call: TRBD1 (5 bases). This CDR3 is 15 amino acids long. Germline V lookup: CDR1 MDHEN, CDR2 SYDVKM. The V gene lost 5 bases and the J gene lost 8 bases, with 21 bases spanning the gap. CDR3 region: CASSPGRTGRFGYTF. The CDR3 bases are TGTGCCAGCAGTCCAGGGAGGACGGGGCGCTTCGGCTACACCTTC.

The chain recombines TRBV18 with TRBJ2-7; D is perhaps TRBD2 (6 bases). The CDR3 length is 12 residues. Trimming left V 5 bases short and J 6 bases short, with 11 bases between. The germline gives CDR1 KGHSH, CDR2 LQKENI. CDR3 loop: CASSERGGEQYF. Written as DNA, the CDR3 is TGTGCCAGCTCAGAAAGGGGAGGCGAGCAGTACTTC.

This rearrangement joins TRBV11-2 to TRBJ1-2; D gene unclear. The CDR3 runs to 14 residues. Germline V gives CDR1 SGHAT, CDR2 FQNNGV. Trimming shortened V by 4 bases and J by 1 base, and 10 bases separated the two germline ends. CDR3 sequence reads: CASSSLRGNYGYTF. CDR3 bases: TGTGCCAGCAGCTCCCTACGTGGTAACTATGGCTACACCTTC.

In regard to this clone: Different DNA sequences within this sample yield the same CDR3. The chain links TRBV27 to TRBJ2-5, with a weak D call TRBD1 (6 bases). This CDR3 has 14 amino acids. Germline V gives CDR1 MNHEY, CDR2 SMNVEV (reference sequence). Trimming shortened V by 3 bases and J by 5 bases, and 13 bases separated the two germline ends. CDR3 sequence (DNA): TGTGCCAGCAGTTTTACGACAGGTGGGGAGACCCAGTACTTC. Protein sequence: CASSFTTGGETQYF.

V gene TRBV19 combines with J gene TRBJ1-6, with D possibly matching TRBD1 (6 bases). V lost 5 bases and J 8 bases, leaving 16 bases between the germline ends. The CDR3 spans 15 residues. Germline assignment: CDR1 LNHDA and CDR2 SQIVND (reference sequence). CDR3 loop: CASSSYRDLDSPLHF. The CDR3 nucleotides read TGTGCCAGTAGTTCTTACAGGGACCTGGATTCACCCCTCCACTTT.

This rearrangement joins TRBV28 to TRBJ1-2; perhaps TRBD1 as D (6 bases). The V and J ends lost 6 bases and 8 bases respectively, with 19 bases between them. The CDR3 sequence is 14 residues long. The germline V gene has CDR1 MDHEN and CDR2 SYDVKM. This chain's CDR3 is CASSQRGTLGGYTF. Written as DNA, the CDR3 is TGTGCCAGCAGCCAAAGGGGGACCCTGGGCGGCTACACCTTC.

J is TRBJ2-3 and V is TRBV5-1; 7 nucleotides match TRBD2. Germline loops: CDR1 SGHRS, CDR2 YFSETQ. The CDR3 extends over 15 amino acids. V lost 3 bases, J lost 1 base, and 5 bases stayed unmatched. The CDR3 sequence is CASSSGLDGTDTQYF. The CDR3 DNA reads as TGCGCCAGCAGCTCCGGACTAGATGGCACAGATACGCAGTATTTT.

This sequence joins TRBV5-1 and TRBJ1-2; the D gene is possibly TRBD1 (5 bases). V shed 4 bases and J shed 6 bases, with 13 bases lying between them. CDR1 and CDR2 from the germline V gene are SGHRS and YFSETQ. This CDR3 region has 13 residues. The DNA of the CDR3 is TGCGCCAGCAGCCAACAGGCTTCCCATGGCTACACCTTC. This sequence encodes CASSQQASHGYTF. The variable domain in full, with the rest retrieved from reference TRBV5-1 and TRBJ1-2, is KAGVTQTPRYLIKTRGQQVTLSCSPISGHRSVSWYQQTPGQGLQFLFEYFSETQRNKGNFPGRFSGRQFSNSRSEMNVSTLELGDSALYLCASSQQASHGYTFGSGTRLTVV.

The V call is TRBV11-3, the J call TRBJ2-5; D might be TRBD2 (5 bases). The germline V gene has CDR1 SGHNT and CDR2 YENEEA. V was clipped by 2 bases and J by 4 bases, with 8 bases between them. The CDR3 extends over 13 amino acids. Here the CDR3 reads CASSLSGPETQYF. The CDR3 coding sequence is TGTGCCAGCAGCTTAAGCGGACCAGAGACCCAGTACTTC.

This chain links TRBV25-1 with TRBJ1-2; D may be TRBD1 (5 bases). CDR3 length: 16 residues. The V gene lost 2 bases and the J gene lost 6 bases, with 19 bases spanning the gap. CDR1 and CDR2 (germline): MGHDK, SYGVNS. Here the CDR3 reads CASSEHTGNSRDGYTF. The CDR3 DNA sequence: TGTGCCAGCAGTGAACATACAGGAAATAGTCGGGATGGCTACACCTTC.

The genes are TRBV5-1 and TRBJ2-3, with a weak D call TRBD1 (5 bases). The V end was cut by 6 bases, the J end by 2 bases, with 13 bases between. This CDR3 has 14 amino acids. Germline V gene lookup returns CDR1 SGHRS and CDR2 YFSETQ. CDR3 sequence: CASTTDTSTDTQYF. The CDR3 DNA is TGCGCCAGCACAACGGACACCTCCACAGATACGCAGTATTTT. Supplemented by reference TRBV5-1 and TRBJ2-3, the full variable domain reads KAGVTQTPRYLIKTRGQQVTLSCSPISGHRSVSWYQQTPGQGLQFLFEYFSETQRNKGNFPGRFSGRQFSNSRSEMNVSTLELGDSALYLCASTTDTSTDTQYFGPGTRLTVL.

The rearrangement joins TRBV19 to TRBJ1-6, with TRBD1 identical over 8 bases. This CDR3 region has 13 residues. The V and J ends lost 9 bases and 7 bases, in that order; junction bases with no gene match: 5. Germline lookup yields CDR1 LNHDA and CDR2 SQIVND (reference sequence). The CDR3 nucleotides are TGTGCCAGCGGGACAGGACTGAATTCACCCCTCCACTTT. It translates to CASGTGLNSPLHF.

The rearrangement joins TRBV5-1 to TRBJ1-2; possibly TRBD1 for D (6 bases). V was shortened by 1 base and J by 0 bases, with 16 bases between the two germline ends. CDR1 and CDR2 (germline): SGHRS, YFSETQ. This CDR3 spans 17 amino acids. In nucleotides, the CDR3 is TGCGCCAGCAGCTTGATGACAGGCCTCTTAGCTAACTATGGCTACACCTTC. Residues: CASSLMTGLLANYGYTF.

This chain uses TRBV19 with TRBJ1-6; the D gene is possibly TRBD1 (5 bases). V was pared by 8 bases and J by 9 bases, with 11 bases between. CDR1 and CDR2 (germline): LNHDA, SQIVND (reference sequence). The CDR3 covers 12 residues. The CDR3 loop is CASAGRASPLHF. For the CDR3, the DNA is TGTGCCAGTGCAGGGCGTGCTTCACCCCTCCACTTT.

V and J are TRBV27 and TRBJ2-7, with 8 bases aligning to TRBD2. Germline CDR1 and CDR2: MNHEY and SMNVEV (reference sequence). The CDR3 covers 14 residues. The trim removed 2 bases at V and 4 bases at J, leaving 4 bases unmatched. CDR3 residues: CASSLKAGVYEQYF. The CDR3 DNA reads TGTGCCAGCAGTTTAAAAGCGGGAGTTTACGAGCAGTACTTC.

The gene calls are TRBV2 and TRBJ1-1; D is undetermined. The CDR3 is 16 amino acids. V shed 5 bases and J shed 4 bases, with 20 bases lying between them. Per the germline V gene, CDR1 is SNHLY and CDR2 is FYNNEI. DNA of the CDR3: TGTGCCAGCAGTAGAAAAACACCGCTTGTTGGCACTGAAGCTTTCTTT. Translating gives CASSRKTPLVGTEAFF.